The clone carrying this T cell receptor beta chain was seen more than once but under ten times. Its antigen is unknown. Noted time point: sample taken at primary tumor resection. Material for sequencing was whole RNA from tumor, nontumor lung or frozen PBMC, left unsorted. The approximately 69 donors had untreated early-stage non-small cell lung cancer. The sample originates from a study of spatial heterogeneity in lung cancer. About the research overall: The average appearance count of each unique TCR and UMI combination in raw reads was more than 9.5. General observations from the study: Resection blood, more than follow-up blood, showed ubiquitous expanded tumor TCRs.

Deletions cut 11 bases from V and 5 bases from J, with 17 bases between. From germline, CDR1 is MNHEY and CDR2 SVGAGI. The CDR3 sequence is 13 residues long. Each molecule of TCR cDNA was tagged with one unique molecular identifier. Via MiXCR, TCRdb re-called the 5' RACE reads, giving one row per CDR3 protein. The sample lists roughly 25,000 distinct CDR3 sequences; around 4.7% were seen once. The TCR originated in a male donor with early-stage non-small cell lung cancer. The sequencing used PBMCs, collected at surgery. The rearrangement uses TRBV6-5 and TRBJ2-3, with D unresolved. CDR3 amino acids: CASNGPRKDTQYF. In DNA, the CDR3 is TGTGCCTCTAACGGCCCCAGAAAAGATACGCAGTATTTT.